This T cell receptor beta chain was recorded in a study of T-cell reconstitution after alpha-beta-depleted transplantation in children. Findings and caveats of the study: Some patients' high day-60 TCRbeta diversity was attributed to recipient cells surviving conditioning. Expanded graft clones, several hundred of them, were reportedly the source of alpha-beta T cells about two months after transplant. Newly produced T cells mostly accounted for T-cell counts and diversity one year post-transplant.

Preparation of the TCRbeta library involved a method that used unique molecular identifiers. MiXCR, run by TCRdb on the PCR reads, gives a single entry per CDR3 protein. Of around 800,000 distinct CDR3 sequences in the sample, roughly 15% were seen once. As to this clonotype: Its antigen remains unidentified.

J gave up 3 bases and V 4 bases, and 11 bases lay outside the gene matches. CDR1 is SGHVS, CDR2 FNYEAQ, per germline. This CDR3 has 19 residues. This receptor was obtained from a male patient younger than 18 who had a stem cell transplant for acute lymphoblastic leukemia, so the T cells may come from the graft donor. The gene calls are TRBV7-6 and TRBJ2-2; 13 bases fit TRBD2. The material sequenced was PBMCs, mostly from graft donor cells, taken 360 days after TCRalphabeta/CD19-depleted stem cell transplant. This CDR3 is CASSSLGGLAGAYTGELFF. In DNA, the CDR3 is TGTGCCAGCAGCTCGCTCGGTGGACTAGCGGGAGCCTACACCGGGGAGCTGTTTTTT.